This T cell receptor (beta chain) was documented in a study of glioma-infiltrating T cells after dendritic cell vaccination. Produced via immunoSEQ multiplex PCR; TCRdb's table is partial and in-frame only. This table has over 55,000 clones, roughly 80% appearing once. As to time point: after dendritic cell vaccination, including at tumor progression/relapse. Isocitrate dehydrogenase mutation was absent in all glioblastoma patients. This sequence originates from a human donor with glioblastoma. The material was blood, obtained after dendritic cell vaccination.

The CDR3, as DNA: TGTGCCAGCAGCTTGGGAGGCCTCACTGAAGCTTTCTTT. Residues: CASSLGGLTEAFF. The V call is TRBV5-6, the J call TRBJ1-1; D is undetermined. The CDR3 consists of 13 residues. V lost 0 bases and J lost 4, with 7 bases in between. Per germline, CDR1 SGHDT and CDR2 YYEEEE.